The entry that follows covers one T cell receptor (beta chain) sequence. Antigen specificity is unknown. This entry belongs to a study of PD-1 blockade in classical Hodgkin lymphoma. Stated time point: cycle 4 day 1 (C4D1), after 6 weeks of nivolumab. Exposure to brentuximab vedotin varied, and each patient had relapsed following autologous stem cell transplantation. V gave up 2 bases and J gave up 4 bases; unmatched junction bases: 8. CDR1 GTSNPN and CDR2 SVGIG come from the germline V gene (reference sequence). This CDR3 contains 15 residues. Study results and caveats: The study found that TCR diversity rose significantly by C4D1 in CD4+ but not CD8+ cells. Baseline diversity resembling that of newly diagnosed patients was seen in complete responders. Repertoire differences have undefined causes, possibly disease activity or prior therapy.

Clones were sequenced by immunoSEQ multiplex PCR, and TCRdb holds only the in-frame ones, with some missing. The sample lists approximately 96,000 clones; about 93% were seen once. J is TRBJ1-3 and V is TRBV30; 7 bases map to TRBD1. The clonotype comes from a human donor with classical Hodgkin lymphoma. The sequences come from peripheral blood mononuclear cells (PBMCs), collected before the fourth cycle of nivolumab. The CDR3 DNA reads TGTGCCTGGAGTACCCGACAGGGAGCAGGAAACACCATATATTTT. This encodes CAWSTRQGAGNTIYF.